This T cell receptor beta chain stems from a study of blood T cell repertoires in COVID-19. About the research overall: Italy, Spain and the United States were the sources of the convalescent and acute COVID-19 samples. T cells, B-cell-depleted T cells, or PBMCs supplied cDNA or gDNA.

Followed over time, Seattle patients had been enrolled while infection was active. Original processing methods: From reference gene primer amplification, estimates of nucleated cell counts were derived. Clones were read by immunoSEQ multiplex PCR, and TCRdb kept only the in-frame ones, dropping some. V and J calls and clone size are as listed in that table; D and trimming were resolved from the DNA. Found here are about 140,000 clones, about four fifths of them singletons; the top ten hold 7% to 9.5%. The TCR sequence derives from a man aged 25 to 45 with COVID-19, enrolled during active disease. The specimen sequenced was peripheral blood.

The CDR3: CASSSGSGTGGSWTFF. CDR3 sequence (DNA): TGTGCCAGCAGCTCCGGATCCGGGACAGGGGGCTCGTGGACGTTTTTT. The chain combines TRBV7-9 with TRBJ1-4, with TRBD1 matching over 12 bases. The CDR3 length is 16 residues. CDR1 is SEHNR and CDR2 is FQNEAQ in the germline V gene (reference sequence). J was trimmed by 16 bases and V by 4 bases; bases with no gene match: 16.